Listed below are T cell receptor beta chains from one sample, sequenced in a study of blood T cell repertoires in COVID-19. The data were produced by immunoSEQ multiplex PCR, yet TCRdb's version contains in-frame clones alone and is incomplete. Here the sample spans approximately 190,000 clones, around 86% being singletons. The sample comprised PBMCs or T cells enriched from blood (not recorded which). These receptors came from a woman in her forties in a cohort exposed to, infected with or recovered from COVID-19 (not recorded which). CDR3s include the opening cysteine and the closing phenylalanine or tryptophan. A D gene is named only where the DNA matches it firmly. Clone size appears in some rows only: once, few, many, or a class for an expanded clone.

>once|TRBV6-2/TRBV6-3|TRBJ1-3|.
CASSYSPRSGNTIYF
TGTGCCAGCAGTTACTCTCCCCGCTCTGGAAACACCATATATTTT
>.|TRBV30|TRBJ1-3|.
CAWSVRSGAGNTIYF
TGTGCCTGGAGTGTACGGTCGGGGGCTGGAAACACCATATATTTT
>.|TRBV11-2|TRBJ2-1|TRBD2
CASSLEVALWRGYNEQFF
TGTGCCAGCAGCTTAGAGGTTGCTTTGTGGCGGGGGTACAATGAGCAGTTCTTC
>.|TRBV4-1|TRBJ1-2|TRBD1
CASSHIYRGDYGYTF
TGCGCCAGCAGCCATATCTACAGGGGTGACTATGGCTACACCTTC
>.|TRBV30|TRBJ2-2|TRBD1
CAGIRGRNTGELFF
TGTGCCGGGATCAGGGGGCGGAATACCGGGGAGCTGTTTTTT
>.|TRBV12-5|TRBJ1-2|TRBD1
CASGPGQDRGYTF
TGTGCTAGTGGTCCCGGACAGGACCGGGGCTACACCTTC
>.|TRBV12-3/TRBV12-4|TRBJ2-5|TRBD2
CASSLLAGETQYF
TGTGCCAGCAGTTTATTAGCGGGGGAGACCCAGTACTTC
>.|TRBV2|TRBJ1-1|.
CASLWNTEAFF
TGTGCCAGCCTTTGGAACACTGAAGCTTTCTTT
>.|TRBV7-9|TRBJ2-1|TRBD2
CASIPGLAGGPVSYNEQFF
TGTGCCAGCATTCCGGGACTAGCGGGAGGGCCAGTTTCCTACAATGAGCAGTTCTTC
>.|TRBV5-1|TRBJ2-1|.
CASSPRSQGPAGPAPDNEQFF
TGCGCCAGCAGCCCCCGATCGCAGGGGCCGGCGGGTCCGGCACCGGACAATGAGCAGTTCTTC
>.|TRBV27|TRBJ1-5|.
CASSRTGYSNQPQHF
TGTGCCAGCAGCCGTACAGGGTATAGCAATCAGCCCCAGCATTTT
>.|TRBV28|TRBJ1-2|TRBD1
CASSEYLDRALYGYTF
TGTGCCAGCAGCGAGTATCTGGACAGGGCCCTCTATGGCTACACCTTC
>once|TRBV24-1|TRBJ1-3|.
CATSDHIVGDSGNTIYF
TGTGCCACCAGTGATCATATCGTCGGGGACTCTGGAAACACCATATATTTT
>few|TRBV13|TRBJ1-2|.
CASSPSGDYGYTF
TGTGCCAGCAGCCCCAGCGGGGACTATGGCTACACCTTC
>.|TRBV19|TRBJ1-2|.
CASSDDRRNYGYTF
TGTGCCAGTAGTGACGACAGGCGGAACTATGGCTACACCTTC
>.|TRBV29-1|TRBJ1-2|.
CSVEPGDGGYTF
TGCAGCGTTGAACCAGGCGATGGTGGCTACACCTTC
>.|TRBV5-4|TRBJ2-1|TRBD2
CASSLTLAGEEQFF
TGTGCCAGCAGTTTGACCTTAGCGGGAGAGGAGCAGTTCTTC
>.|TRBV29-1|TRBJ1-2|.
CSAREGDGYTF
TGCAGCGCACGGGAAGGAGACGGCTACACCTTC
>once|TRBV5-6|TRBJ1-2|.
CASSLEQVNYGYTF
TGTGCCAGCAGCTTAGAACAGGTTAACTATGGCTACACCTTC
>once|TRBV6-1|TRBJ1-2|.
CASRLTELNYGYTF
TGTGCCAGCAGGTTGACAGAGCTAAACTATGGCTACACCTTC
>.|TRBV9|TRBJ1-5|TRBD1
CASRAGTGVNQPQHF
TGTGCCAGCAGAGCCGGGACAGGGGTCAATCAGCCCCAGCATTTT
>few|TRBV7-2|TRBJ1-3|.
CASSPYRTGNTIYF
TGTGCCAGCAGCCCGTACAGGACTGGAAACACCATATATTTT
>.|TRBV29-1|TRBJ1-2|TRBD1
CSALGDRGGYTF
TGCAGCGCGCTAGGGGACAGGGGAGGCTACACCTTC
>.|TRBV11-2|TRBJ2-7|TRBD2
CASSAFPGLATF
TGTGCCAGCAGCGCCTTCCCGGGACTAGCAACCTTC
>.|TRBV28|TRBJ1-1|.
CASSWEGTNTEAFF
TGTGCCAGCAGTTGGGAGGGGACGAACACTGAAGCTTTCTTT
>.|TRBV5-6|TRBJ2-3|.
CASNSPAQSTDTQYF
TGTGCCAGCAACTCGCCAGCGCAAAGCACAGATACGCAGTATTTT
>.|TRBV5-1|TRBJ2-1|TRBD2
CASREGTSPIEQFF
TGCGCCAGCAGAGAAGGGACTAGCCCAATTGAGCAGTTCTTC
>.|TRBV4-1|TRBJ2-7|.
CASSQQIDFYEQYF
TGCGCCAGCAGCCAACAGATCGACTTCTACGAGCAGTACTTC
>.|TRBV27|TRBJ1-2|.
CASSLLQGISRGYTF
TGTGCCAGCAGTTTATTGCAGGGGATATCGCGTGGCTACACCTTC
>once|TRBV19|TRBJ1-1|.
CASSLARTEAFF
TGTGCCAGTAGTCTAGCACGGACTGAAGCTTTCTTT
>.|TRBV6-5|TRBJ2-2|.
CASSYLGEHTGELFF
TGTGCCAGCAGTTACTTAGGGGAACACACCGGGGAGCTGTTTTTT
>.|TRBV6-5|TRBJ2-2|TRBD2
CASSSGTSPGELFF
TGTGCCAGCAGTTCCGGGACTAGCCCCGGGGAGCTGTTTTTT
>.|TRBV6-5|TRBJ2-3|.
CASDHYGTDTQYF
TGTGCCAGCGATCACTACGGCACAGATACGCAGTATTTT
>.|TRBV7-2|TRBJ2-3|TRBD2
CASSRSGSVATDTQYF
TGTGCCAGCAGCCGTAGCGGGAGTGTAGCGACAGATACGCAGTATTTT